This T cell receptor beta chain derives from a study of T cell changes during pregnancy in multiple sclerosis. This CDR3 comprises 14 residues. V was cut by 1 base and J by 0 bases, with 7 bases left in between. Germline values: CDR1 SGHDN, CDR2 FVKESK. Libraries were prepared by immunoSEQ multiplex PCR; TCRdb keeps only in-frame clonotypes and omits some of them. The sample records some 51,000 clones, 85% to 95% being singletons. The material was CD8+ T cells from peripheral blood mononuclear cells, obtained in the first trimester of pregnancy. This sequence joins TRBV14 and TRBJ2-7; D is uncertain. The receptor was derived from a female donor with multiple sclerosis, enrolled in a pregnancy study. This CDR3 is CASSQGGNSYEQYF. CDR3 nucleotides: TGTGCCAGCAGCCAAGGCGGAAACTCCTACGAGCAGTACTTC.